This T cell receptor (beta chain) originates from a study of T cells in Graves' hyperthyroidism and ophthalmopathy. Findings of the study overall: Expanded thyroid clonotypes (above 0.001) were mostly also found in blood.

The definition of stable Graves' hyperthyroidism was no ophthalmopathy progression within 18 months. PBMCs were obtained from about 10 ml fresh peripheral blood. Germline-derived CDR1 and CDR2 are DFQATT and SNEGSKA (reference sequence). The CDR3 has 15 amino acids. In this sample, this clonotype turned up many times. The antigen is undetermined. TCR beta CDR3 region amplification was performed from RNA transcripts. The HTBI primer set was used in a first-round RT-PCR of the TCR CDR3. TCRdb ran MiXCR on the multiplex PCR reads and lists one entry per CDR3 protein. Among a few hundred thousand distinct CDR3 sequences listed, about 17% were seen once.

The TCR comes from a man aged 40-49 years with Graves' hyperthyroidism. The chain employs TRBV20-1 and TRBJ2-2, with TRBD2 matching over 12 bases. Input material: blood. The CDR3 region has the DNA TGCAGCGCGACTAGCGGGGGCCCAAACACCGGGGAGCTGTTTTTT. Its translation: CSATSGGPNTGELFF.